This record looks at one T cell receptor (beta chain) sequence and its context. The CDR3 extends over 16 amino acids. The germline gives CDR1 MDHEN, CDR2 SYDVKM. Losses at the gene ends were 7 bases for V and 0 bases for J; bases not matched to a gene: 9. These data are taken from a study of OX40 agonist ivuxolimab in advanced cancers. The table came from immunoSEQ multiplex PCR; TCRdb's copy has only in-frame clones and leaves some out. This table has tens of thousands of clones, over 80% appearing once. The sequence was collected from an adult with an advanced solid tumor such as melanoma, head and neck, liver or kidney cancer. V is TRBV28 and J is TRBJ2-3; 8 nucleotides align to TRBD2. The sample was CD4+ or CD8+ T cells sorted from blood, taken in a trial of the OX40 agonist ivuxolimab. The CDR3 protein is CASTPPTSVSTDTQYF. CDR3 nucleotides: TGTGCCAGCACCCCCCCGACTAGCGTTAGCACAGATACGCAGTATTTT.